The clone carrying this TCR beta chain appeared once. The antigen is undetermined. This record belongs to a study of radiotherapy plus CTLA-4 blockade in lung cancer. Germline V gene sequence: CDR1 ENHRY, CDR2 SYGVKD. V was pared by 4 bases and J by 2 bases, with 4 bases of the junction left unmatched. This CDR3 contains 15 residues. Study-level results: Strongest reported response predictors: early blood clone changes and post-radiation interferon-beta.

CTLA-4 blockade using ipilimumab, together with focal radiation, was received by patients with chemo-refractory metastatic non-small-cell lung cancer. Here immunoSEQ multiplex PCR was the method, and the copy in TCRdb shows in-frame clones only, minus some. The sample carries 100,000 or so clones, about 85% recorded once. This sequence joins TRBV10-3 and TRBJ2-3, with 9 bases matching TRBD2. The specimen was peripheral blood, collected from a patient treated with radiotherapy plus ipilimumab. This TCR derives from a human donor with non-small cell lung cancer that progressed on radiotherapy plus ipilimumab. The CDR3 loop is CAISGGGATTDTQYF. In DNA form, the CDR3 reads TGTGCCATCAGTGGCGGGGGGGCGACCACAGATACGCAGTATTTT.